The T cell receptor beta chain under discussion was sequenced for a study of blood T cell repertoires in COVID-19. Study-wide context: Material from acute and convalescent COVID-19 was sourced from the United States, Italy and Spain.

Germline CDR1 is MNHEY and CDR2 is SVGAGI. The CDR3 is made up of 14 amino acids. The V and J ends lost 4 bases and 1 base, in that order; junction bases with no gene match: 2. Ages ranged from about 18 to 90 years, with residence in under 25 US areas. Categorization into cohorts depended on clinical history that participants reported. TCRdb keeps only in-frame clones here, not all; method: immunoSEQ multiplex PCR. The sample consists of 200,000 to 250,000 clones, about 80% of them appearing once. The chain carries TRBV6-5 and TRBJ2-3; TRBD2 aligns across 7 bases. The sequence was collected from a man aged 60-69 years who had recovered from COVID-19. Sequencing input: PBMCs or T cells enriched from blood (not recorded which). The DNA for the CDR3 is TGTGCCAGCAGTTTACGGGGGGGCACAGATACGCAGTATTTT. It encodes CASSLRGGTDTQYF.